These 21 T cell receptor beta chains were all obtained from the same sample, sequenced in a study of blood T cells in healthy people across ages. Primers used in a second PCR of about 7 to 12 cycles were a sample-barcoded 5' primer and a J-beta primer mix. One entry per CDR3 protein results from TCRdb running MiXCR on the 5' RACE reads. The sample consists of around 700,000 distinct CDR3 sequences, 25% of them appearing once. These data also featured in a second study, about T cells of mothers and their children.

Source material: blood. Receptors originate from a boy younger than 18 in good health.

This chain links TRBV4-1 with TRBJ2-5; TRBD2 aligns across 7 bases. The DNA end is more similar to TRBJ2-1, so the J call may be wrong. The CDR3 is made up of 13 amino acids. Per germline, CDR1 MGHRA and CDR2 YSYEKL. The CDR3 spells CASNAGLSNEQFF. DNA of the CDR3: TGCGCCAGCAATGCGGGACTATCCAATGAGCAGTTCTTC.

The genes are TRBV20-1 and TRBJ2-5; D is uncertain. Germline lookup yields CDR1 DFQATT and CDR2 SNEGSKA (reference sequence). Trimming pared 1 base from V and 8 bases from J, leaving 20 bases between. The CDR3 consists of 15 residues. CDR3 residues: CSARVAAVNGVTQYF. CDR3 bases: TGCAGTGCTAGAGTGGCGGCGGTAAATGGTGTAACCCAGTACTTC.

The chain joins TRBV11-2 to TRBJ2-3; 7 nucleotides align to TRBD2. Losses at the gene ends were 3 bases for V and 2 bases for J; bases not matched to a gene: 5. The CDR3 contains 15 residues. CDR1 and CDR2 from the germline V gene are SGHAT and FQNNGV. In nucleotides, the CDR3 is TGTGCCAGCAGCTTTGTCCTAGCGGCCACAGATACGCAGTATTTT. It encodes CASSFVLAATDTQYF. Complete variable domain (other parts from reference TRBV11-2 and TRBJ2-3): EAGVAQSPRYKIIEKRQSVAFWCNPISGHATLYWYQQILGQGPKLLIQFQNNGVVDDSQLPKDRFSAERLKGVDSTLKIQPAKLEDSAVYLCASSFVLAATDTQYFGPGTRLTVL.

The rearrangement joins TRBV5-6 to TRBJ2-7; TRBD1 matches at 10 bases. The last part of the DNA fits TRBJ2-1 better; the J call may be wrong. This CDR3 is built from 16 residues. CDR1 is SGHDT, CDR2 YYEEEE, per germline. CDR3 bases: TGTGCCAGCAGCCTGATGACAGGGGGCATCTACAATGAGCAGTTCTTC. Protein sequence: CASSLMTGGIYNEQFF.

The V gene is TRBV5-1, the J gene TRBJ2-3, with unresolved D. Trimming pared 3 bases from V and 4 bases from J, leaving 12 bases between. Looked up from germline, CDR1 is SGHRS and CDR2 is YFSETQ. This CDR3 comprises 14 residues. This CDR3 reads CASSSTEVPDTQYF. The CDR3 DNA reads as TGCGCCAGCAGCTCCACCGAAGTTCCAGATACGCAGTATTTT.

The CDR3, as DNA: TGTGCTAGTGGACCCGGGACAGTCGGGACCCAGTACTTC. As protein: CASGPGTVGTQYF. This chain uses TRBV12-5 with TRBJ2-5, with 7 bases fitting TRBD1. Germline V gene lookup returns CDR1 LGHNT and CDR2 FRNRAP. The V and J ends lost 6 bases and 7 bases, in that order; junction bases with no gene match: 8. The CDR3 extends over 13 amino acids.

The gene calls are TRBV29-1 and TRBJ2-3, with 8 bases fitting TRBD2. The CDR3 extends over 12 amino acids. Germline assignment: CDR1 SQVTM and CDR2 ANQGSEA. J was trimmed by 6 bases and V by 5 bases; bases with no gene match: 4. The DNA of the CDR3 is TGCAGCGTTTTTAGCGGGGTGGATACGCAGTATTTT. This sequence encodes CSVFSGVDTQYF.

A few counts support this clonotype. This sequence joins TRBV7-2 and TRBJ2-7; D not resolved. CDR1 and CDR2 (germline): SGHTA, FQGNSA. V gave up 4 bases and J gave up 7 bases, with 20 bases separating them. The CDR3 length is 15 residues. CDR3 nucleotide sequence: TGTGCCAGCAGCTGGCTTAAGAGTACGCTTGGGGAGCAGTACTTC. Protein: CASSWLKSTLGEQYF.

This clonotype came up a few times. CDR3 sequence: CSVGVTGATIYF. The DNA of the CDR3 is TGCAGCGTCGGAGTTACAGGGGCCACCATATATTTT. The V call is TRBV29-1, the J call TRBJ1-3, with TRBD1 identical over 7 bases. CDR3 size: 12 residues. Germline loops: CDR1 SQVTM, CDR2 ANQGSEA. The junction had 8 bases not matched to a gene; V was cut back by 6 bases and J by 9 bases.

This clonotype was observed a few times. The chain joins TRBV21-1 to TRBJ1-1. TRBV21-1 is marked as a pseudogene. The CDR3 runs to 16 residues. The CDR3 sequence: CASGPPAGGRNTEAFF. The CDR3 DNA reads as TGTGCCAGCGGACCACCCGCGGGGGGGCGGAACACTGAAGCTTTCTTT.

The chain has TRBV4-2 and TRBJ1-2, with 10 positions matching TRBD1. Germline V CDR1 and CDR2: LGHNA, YNFKEQ. There are 14 residues in the CDR3. V gave up 8 bases and J gave up 6 bases; unmatched junction bases: 9. The CDR3 DNA sequence: TGTGCCAGCGATTTGACAGGGGGCGTCGATGGCTACACCTTC. Its protein product is CASDLTGGVDGYTF.

As regards this clonotype: At one of its ends the junction is not consistent with the germline gene, which may arise from a read error. The chain combines TRBV7-9 with TRBJ2-7; 11 bases are shared with TRBD1. Germline values: CDR1 SEHNR, CDR2 FQNEAQ (reference sequence). This CDR3 spans 14 amino acids. The CDR3 DNA reads as TGTTCCAGCAGCCCTGGGACAGGGGGCTACGAGCAGTACTTC. Encoded protein: CSSSPGTGGYEQYF.

The chain links TRBV4-3 to TRBJ1-4, with D tentatively TRBD1 (6 bases). The ends were cut back, 0 bases at V and 5 bases at J, with 10 bases in the middle. This CDR3 contains 15 residues. The germline V gene encodes CDR1 LGHNA and CDR2 YSLEER. The chain's CDR3 is CASSQDTGLNEKLFF. As DNA, the CDR3 is TGCGCCAGCAGCCAAGATACAGGGCTAAATGAAAAACTGTTTTTT.

The CDR3 spells CASSSRDRGHQNIQYF. The CDR3 nucleotides are TGTGCCAGCAGCTCCCGGGACAGGGGTCATCAAAACATTCAGTACTTC. V gene TRBV3-1 combines with J gene TRBJ2-4; 10 positions match TRBD1. The V gene end was trimmed by 5 bases and the J gene end by 5 bases; junction bases not matched to a gene: 9. The CDR3 is 16 amino acids. Germline V gene lookup returns CDR1 LGHDT and CDR2 YNNKEL (reference sequence).

This clonotype has only a few counts. This chain connects TRBV10-3 to TRBJ2-3; 9 bases fit TRBD2. CDR3 size: 18 residues. CDR1 and CDR2 (germline): ENHRY, SYGVKD. The ends lost 4 bases at V and 0 bases at J; junction bases unmatched: 11. In DNA, the CDR3 is TGTGCCATCAGTGTAGAGGGCCTAGCGGGAATGAGCACAGATACGCAGTATTTT. Translating it yields CAISVEGLAGMSTDTQYF.

This clonotype was seen a few times. A read error may produce the germline difference seen at one junction end. This chain joins TRBV10-2 and TRBJ2-7; D is undetermined. The CDR3 loop spans 12 amino acids. Germline V CDR1 and CDR2: WSHSY, SAAADI. The CDR3 nucleotides read TGCGTCAGCAGTGTAACTCGCTACGAGCAGTACTTC. This codes for CVSSVTRYEQYF.

This clonotype occurred a few times. The CDR3 DNA reads TGTGCCAGCAGAGGCAGGGTTTTCGAGCAGTACTTC. As protein: CASRGRVFEQYF. The rearrangement links TRBV28 to TRBJ2-7; TRBD1 might be the D (5 bases). CDR3 length: 12 amino acids. Trimming left V 6 bases short and J 6 bases short, with 12 bases between. Germline assignment: CDR1 MDHEN and CDR2 SYDVKM.

In its sample, this clonotype was seen a few times. The rearrangement joins TRBV3-1 to TRBJ2-7; 7 bases line up with TRBD2. The germline V gene has CDR1 LGHDT and CDR2 YNNKEL (reference sequence). There are 14 residues in the CDR3. Unmatched junction bases numbered 9, after V lost 4 bases and J lost 6 bases. For the CDR3, the DNA is TGTGCCAGCAGCCCAAGGGCGGGAGCGGTCGAGCAGTACTTC. Its protein is CASSPRAGAVEQYF.

This chain connects TRBV14 to TRBJ2-1; 8 bases align to TRBD2. The J call is uncertain, as TRBJ2-7 better fits the DNA end. This CDR3 has 17 amino acids. Germline V lookup: CDR1 SGHDN, CDR2 FVKESK. The CDR3 here is CASSQDWGSGIAYEQYF. DNA for the CDR3: TGTGCCAGCAGCCAAGATTGGGGTAGCGGGATCGCCTACGAGCAGTACTTC.

This sequence joins TRBV7-2 and TRBJ1-4, with a possible D match to TRBD1 (6 bases). This CDR3 has 14 residues. Germline V gene data show CDR1 as SGHTA and CDR2 as FQGNSA. V was shortened by 5 bases and J by 7 bases, with 14 bases between the two germline ends. The CDR3 DNA reads TGTGCCAGCAGCCAGACAGGTGGAACTGAAAAACTGTTTTTT. Amino acids: CASSQTGGTEKLFF.

This clonotype has a handful of counts. The DNA for the CDR3 is TGTGCCATCAGTGAGTCTACAGGCCCCGGCGGCACAGATACGCAGTATTTT. It encodes CAISESTGPGGTDTQYF. The chain couples TRBV10-3 to TRBJ2-3; D may be TRBD1 (5 bases). There are 17 residues in the CDR3. The germline CDR1 and CDR2 sequences are ENHRY and SYGVKD. V was clipped by 0 bases and J by 1 base, with 14 bases between them.